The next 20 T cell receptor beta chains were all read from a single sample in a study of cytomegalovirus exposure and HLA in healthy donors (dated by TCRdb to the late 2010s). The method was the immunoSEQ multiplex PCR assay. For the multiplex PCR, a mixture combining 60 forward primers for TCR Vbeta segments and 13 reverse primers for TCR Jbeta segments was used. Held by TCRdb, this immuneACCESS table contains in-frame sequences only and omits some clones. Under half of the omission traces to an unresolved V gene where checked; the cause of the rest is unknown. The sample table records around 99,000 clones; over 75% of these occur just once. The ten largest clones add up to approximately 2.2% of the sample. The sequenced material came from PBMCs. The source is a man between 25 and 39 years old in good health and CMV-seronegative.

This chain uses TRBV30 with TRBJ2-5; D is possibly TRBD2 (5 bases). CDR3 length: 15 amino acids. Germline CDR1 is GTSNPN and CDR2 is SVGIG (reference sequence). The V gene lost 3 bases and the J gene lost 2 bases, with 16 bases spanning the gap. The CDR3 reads CAWSHGPGGQETQYF. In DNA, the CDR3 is TGTGCCTGGAGCCACGGACCCGGAGGTCAAGAGACCCAGTACTTC.

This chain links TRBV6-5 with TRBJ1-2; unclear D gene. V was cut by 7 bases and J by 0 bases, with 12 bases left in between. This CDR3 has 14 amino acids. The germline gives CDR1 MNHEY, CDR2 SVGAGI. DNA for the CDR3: TGTGCCAGCACCGGACGGGAAGCTAACTATGGCTACACCTTC. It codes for CASTGREANYGYTF.

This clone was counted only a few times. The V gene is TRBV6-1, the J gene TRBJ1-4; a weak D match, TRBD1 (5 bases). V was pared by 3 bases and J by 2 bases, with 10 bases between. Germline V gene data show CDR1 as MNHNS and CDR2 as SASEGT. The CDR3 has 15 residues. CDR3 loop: CASSDGGRTNEKLFF. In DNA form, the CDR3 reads TGTGCCAGCAGTGACGGGGGGAGGACTAATGAAAAACTGTTTTTT.

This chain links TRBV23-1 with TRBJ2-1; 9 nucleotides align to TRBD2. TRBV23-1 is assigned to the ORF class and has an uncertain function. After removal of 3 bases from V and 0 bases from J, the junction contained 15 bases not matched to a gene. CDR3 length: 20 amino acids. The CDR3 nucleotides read TGCGCCAGCAGTCATAATCCGAGAAGCGGGGGGCCAGTCTCCTACAATGAGCAGTTCTTC. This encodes CASSHNPRSGGPVSYNEQFF.

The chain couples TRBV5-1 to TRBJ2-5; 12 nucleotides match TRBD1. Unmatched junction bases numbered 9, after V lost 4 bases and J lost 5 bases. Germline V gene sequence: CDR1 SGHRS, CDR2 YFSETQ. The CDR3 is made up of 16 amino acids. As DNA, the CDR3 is TGCGCCAGCAGCCGATCCGGGACAGGGGGCGGGGAGACCCAGTACTTC. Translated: CASSRSGTGGGETQYF.

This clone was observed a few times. As DNA, the CDR3 is TGTGCCAGCAGTCCGACAGGGGGAGGTCAAGAGACCCAGTACTTC. Its translation is CASSPTGGGQETQYF. The V gene is TRBV2, the J gene TRBJ2-5, with 9 bases that match TRBD1. J was trimmed by 2 bases and V by 5 bases; bases with no gene match: 6. The CDR3 covers 15 residues. Looked up from germline, CDR1 is SNHLY and CDR2 is FYNNEI.

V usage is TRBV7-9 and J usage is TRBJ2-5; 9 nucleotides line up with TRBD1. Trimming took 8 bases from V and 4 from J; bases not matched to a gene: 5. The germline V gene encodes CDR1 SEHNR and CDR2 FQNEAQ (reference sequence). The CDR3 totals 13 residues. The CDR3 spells CASVLDRGETQYF. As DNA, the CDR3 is TGTGCCAGCGTCTTGGACAGGGGAGAGACCCAGTACTTC.

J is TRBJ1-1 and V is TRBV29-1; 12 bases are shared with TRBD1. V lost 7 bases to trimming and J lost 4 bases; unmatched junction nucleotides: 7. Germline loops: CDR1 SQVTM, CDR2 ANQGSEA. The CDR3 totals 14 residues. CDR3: CSAGTGGVGTEAFF. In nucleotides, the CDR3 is TGCAGCGCAGGGACAGGGGGCGTGGGCACTGAAGCTTTCTTT.

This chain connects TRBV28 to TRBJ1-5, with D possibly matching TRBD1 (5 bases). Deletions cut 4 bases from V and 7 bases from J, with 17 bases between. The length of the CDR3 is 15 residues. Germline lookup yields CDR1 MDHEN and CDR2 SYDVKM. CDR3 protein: CASSWGGGTVQPQHF. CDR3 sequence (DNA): TGTGCCAGCAGTTGGGGAGGAGGGACGGTCCAGCCCCAGCATTTT.

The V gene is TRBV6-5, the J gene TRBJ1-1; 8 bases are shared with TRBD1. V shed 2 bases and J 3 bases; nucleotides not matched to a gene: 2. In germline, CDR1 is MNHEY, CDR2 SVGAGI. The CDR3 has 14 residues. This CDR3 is CASSYQTGDTEAFF. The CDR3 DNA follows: TGTGCCAGCAGTTACCAGACAGGGGACACTGAAGCTTTCTTT.

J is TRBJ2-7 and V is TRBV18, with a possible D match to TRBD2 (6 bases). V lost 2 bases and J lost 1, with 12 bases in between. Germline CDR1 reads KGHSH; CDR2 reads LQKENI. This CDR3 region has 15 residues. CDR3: CASSPGTSMSYEQYF. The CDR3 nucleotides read TGTGCCAGCTCACCAGGGACTTCTATGTCCTACGAGCAGTACTTC.

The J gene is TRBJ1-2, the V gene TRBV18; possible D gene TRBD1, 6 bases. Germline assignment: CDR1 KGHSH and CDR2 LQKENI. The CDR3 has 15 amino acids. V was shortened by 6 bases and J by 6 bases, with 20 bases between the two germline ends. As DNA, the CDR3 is TGTGCCAGCTCGACCGGGGGGCTCGGTCAGGATGGCTACACCTTC. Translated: CASSTGGLGQDGYTF.

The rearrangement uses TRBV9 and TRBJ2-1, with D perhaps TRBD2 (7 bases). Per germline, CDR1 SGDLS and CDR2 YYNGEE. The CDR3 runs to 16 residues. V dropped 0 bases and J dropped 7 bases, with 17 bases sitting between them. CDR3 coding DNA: TGTGCCAGCAGCGTAGCTGGCGCGGGGGCCCTTAATGAGCAGTTCTTC. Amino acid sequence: CASSVAGAGALNEQFF.

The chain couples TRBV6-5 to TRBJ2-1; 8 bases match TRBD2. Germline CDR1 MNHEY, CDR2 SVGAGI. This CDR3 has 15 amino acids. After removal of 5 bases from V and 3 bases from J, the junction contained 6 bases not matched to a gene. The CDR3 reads CASSISGTSYNEQFF. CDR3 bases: TGTGCCAGCAGTATATCCGGGACTAGCTACAATGAGCAGTTCTTC.

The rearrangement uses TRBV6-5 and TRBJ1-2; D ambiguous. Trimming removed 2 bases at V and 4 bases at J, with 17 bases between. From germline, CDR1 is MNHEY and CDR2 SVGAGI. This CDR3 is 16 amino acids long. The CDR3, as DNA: TGTGCCAGCAGTTACGTGGAGAGGGCCGGACGCTATGGCTACACCTTC. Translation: CASSYVERAGRYGYTF.

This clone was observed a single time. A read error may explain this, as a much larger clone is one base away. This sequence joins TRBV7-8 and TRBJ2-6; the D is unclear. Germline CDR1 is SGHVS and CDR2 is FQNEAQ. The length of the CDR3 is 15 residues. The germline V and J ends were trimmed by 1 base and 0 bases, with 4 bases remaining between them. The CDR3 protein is CASSLGSSGANVLTF. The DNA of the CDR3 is TGTGCCAGCAGCTTAGGGAGCTCTGGGGCCAACGTCCTGACTTTC.

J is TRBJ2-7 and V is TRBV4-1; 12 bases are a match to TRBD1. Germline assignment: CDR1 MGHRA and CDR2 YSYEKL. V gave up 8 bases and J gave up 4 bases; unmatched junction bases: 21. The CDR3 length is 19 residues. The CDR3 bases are TGCGCCAGCCCGTGGGGGGGGACAGGGGGCGCGCGGAGTAATTACGAGCAGTACTTC. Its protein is CASPWGGTGGARSNYEQYF.

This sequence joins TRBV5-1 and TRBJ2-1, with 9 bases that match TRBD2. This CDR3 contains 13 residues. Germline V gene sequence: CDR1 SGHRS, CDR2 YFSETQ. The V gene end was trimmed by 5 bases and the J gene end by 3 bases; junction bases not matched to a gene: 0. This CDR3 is CASSSGGYNEQFF. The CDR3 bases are TGCGCCAGCAGTAGCGGGGGCTACAATGAGCAGTTCTTC.

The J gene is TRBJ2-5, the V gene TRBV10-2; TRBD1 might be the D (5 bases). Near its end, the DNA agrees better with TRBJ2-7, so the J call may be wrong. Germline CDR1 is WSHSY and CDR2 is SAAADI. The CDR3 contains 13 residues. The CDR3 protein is CASSERGPYEQYF. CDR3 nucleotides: TGCGCCAGCAGTGAGAGGGGCCCGTACGAGCAGTACTTC.

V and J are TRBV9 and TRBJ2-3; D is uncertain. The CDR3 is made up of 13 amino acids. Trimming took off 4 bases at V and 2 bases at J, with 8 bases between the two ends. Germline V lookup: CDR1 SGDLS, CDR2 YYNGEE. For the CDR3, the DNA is TGTGCCAGCAGCTCCGTATACACAGATACGCAGTATTTT. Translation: CASSSVYTDTQYF.